This TCR beta chain was recovered during a study of cytomegalovirus exposure and HLA in healthy donors. General observations from the study: Among TCR beta chains, those listed as cytomegalovirus-associated numbered over 150. Among the CMV-associated chains, a few were confirmed in vitro as specific for CMV antigens.

Germline loops: CDR1 KGHSH, CDR2 LQKENI. The CDR3 extends over 16 amino acids. Trimming removed 3 bases at V and 2 bases at J, with 13 bases between. The donors were members of the approximately 120-subject validation cohort (separate from the approximately 670-subject first cohort). Sequenced by immunoSEQ multiplex PCR; TCRdb stores in-frame clones only, minus some. The repertoire holds roughly 190,000 clones, with 86% as singletons. On this clone: Its antigen is as yet unknown.

This receptor was identified in a man aged 25 to 40 in good health and CMV-seropositive. The material sequenced was PBMCs. The chain links TRBV18 to TRBJ1-4; D gene ambiguous. CDR3 loop: CASSPGVRSTNEKLFF. Here the CDR3 DNA reads TGTGCCAGCTCACCGGGTGTTAGGTCGACTAATGAAAAACTGTTTTTT. Based on the CDR3 plus reference TRBV18 and TRBJ1-4, the full variable domain is NAGVMQNPRHLVRRRGQEARLRCSPMKGHSHVYWYRQLPEEGLKFMVYLQKENIIDESGMPKERFSAEFPKEGPSILRIQQVVRGDSAAYFCASSPGVRSTNEKLFFGSGTQLSVL.